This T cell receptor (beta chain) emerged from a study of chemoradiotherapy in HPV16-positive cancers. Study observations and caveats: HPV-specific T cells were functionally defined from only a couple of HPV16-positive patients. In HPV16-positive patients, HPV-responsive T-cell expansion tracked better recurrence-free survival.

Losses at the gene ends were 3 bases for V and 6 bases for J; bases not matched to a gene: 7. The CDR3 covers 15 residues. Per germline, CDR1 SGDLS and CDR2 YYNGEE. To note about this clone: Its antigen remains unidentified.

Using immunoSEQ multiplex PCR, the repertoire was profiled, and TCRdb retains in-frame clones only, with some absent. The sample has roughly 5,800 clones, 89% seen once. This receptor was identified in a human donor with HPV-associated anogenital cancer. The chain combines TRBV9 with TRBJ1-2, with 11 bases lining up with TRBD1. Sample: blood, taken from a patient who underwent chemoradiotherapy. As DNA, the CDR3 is TGTGCCAGCAGCGAGGCGGGACAGGGGGATCATGGCTACACCTTC. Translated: CASSEAGQGDHGYTF.